This T cell receptor (beta chain) came from a study of T cells expressing NK-cell markers. The CDR3 has 15 amino acids. Germline V CDR1 and CDR2: MRHNA, SNTAGT. Following a re-call of the 5' RACE reads, TCRdb has one entry per CDR3 protein and lacks DNA. The sample table sets out 20,000 or so distinct CDR3 sequences. The rearrangement uses TRBV6-4 and TRBJ2-2; TCRdb reports TRBD1, a call that lacks DNA to check it against. This receptor was obtained from a man aged 18-69 years in good health. The sequencing input was blood T cells: a sorted CD56 or NKG2C T cell subset, CD4+ or CD8+ T cells, or bulk PBMC T cells (not recorded which). This CDR3 reads CASSAGKGRPGELFF.